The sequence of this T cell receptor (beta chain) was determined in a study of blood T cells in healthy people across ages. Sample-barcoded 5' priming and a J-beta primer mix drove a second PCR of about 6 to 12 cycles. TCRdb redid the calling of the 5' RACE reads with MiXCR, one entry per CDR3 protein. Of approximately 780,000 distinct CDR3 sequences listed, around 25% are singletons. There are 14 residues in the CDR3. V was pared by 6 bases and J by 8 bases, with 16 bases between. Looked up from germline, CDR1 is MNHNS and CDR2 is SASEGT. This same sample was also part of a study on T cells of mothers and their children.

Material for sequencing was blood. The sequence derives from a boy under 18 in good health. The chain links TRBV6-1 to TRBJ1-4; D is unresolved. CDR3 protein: CASRSVAWKEKLFF. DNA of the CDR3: TGTGCCAGCAGAAGCGTAGCCTGGAAGGAAAAACTGTTTTTT.